The entry below gives a single T cell receptor beta chain sequence along with its context. Authors' methods: It was from reference gene primer amplification that nucleated cell counts were estimated. Generated by immunoSEQ multiplex PCR, the TCRdb table keeps only in-frame clones and is missing some. The V and J calls and the clone size are those of that table, but D and trimming were determined from the DNA. In the table there are approximately 250,000 clones, around 89% of which are singletons. This entry belongs to a study of blood T cell repertoires in COVID-19. The wider study: Material from acute and convalescent COVID-19 was sourced from the United States, Italy and Spain.

The CDR3 runs to 14 residues. Germline assignment: CDR1 MNHEY and CDR2 SVGAGI. Trimming pared 6 bases from V and 7 bases from J, leaving 16 bases between. Individuals drawn from around 25 US areas were roughly 18 to 95 years old. This clonotype was sampled from a woman aged 40 to 50 with acute COVID-19. The V gene is TRBV6-5, the J gene TRBJ1-5; D is possibly TRBD1 (5 bases). The sequenced sample consisted of PBMCs or T cells enriched from blood (not recorded which). The CDR3 protein is CASRLTWGEQPQHF. The CDR3 DNA reads TGTGCCAGCAGACTTACTTGGGGGGAACAGCCCCAGCATTTT.